This T cell receptor (beta chain) is drawn from a study of T cell repertoires in cytomegalovirus infection (dated by TCRdb to about 2019). Concerning the study at large: Because public TCR beta signatures pointed to carriage of CMV infection together with the matching HLA type, the HLA type of each donor mattered for the analysis.

V trim: 3 bases; J trim: 2 bases; unmatched bases: 3. The germline V gene supplies CDR1 SGHVS and CDR2 FNYEAQ. Taken from cysteine to phenylalanine, the CDR3 has 15 residues. This entry keeps only the CDR3 DNA: 45 bases, framed from base 1. The instrument given in TCRdb is Illumina HiSeq 1500. Through fastp at Q25 and MiXCR, TCRdb rebuilt clones from the public reads, retaining in-frame beta chains. Identical CDR3 protein sequences are pooled into one entry, listed with their most common genes and DNA. This sample comprises about 230,000 distinct CDR3 sequences, under 25% of them detected only once. Clones ranked in the top ten supply approximately 18% of the sample. Overall study outcomes, separate from this receptor: The ex vivo response was dominated by HLA-C-restricted CMV-specific TCR beta clonotypes, and the single most frequent clonotype in two of eight donors was supplied by these HLA-C-restricted clonotypes. In both this cohort and an independent cohort of some 380 donors, the cumulative frequency of public TCR beta family members distinguished carriers of CMV infection plus the relevant HLA type.

This clonotype appeared a few times. The clone's antigen remains unknown. No much larger clonotype is one base removed from it; base qualities were not supplied. Sequenced sample: CD8+ T cells from PBMCs. This sequence uses TRBV7-6 and TRBJ2-1; TRBD2 aligns with 8 central bases. This TCR was recovered from a human donor in good health (CMV status not recorded). Some clones in this sample may be carry-over from other donors' samples. CDR3 reads: CASSLSSGPYNEQFF. The sequence in DNA is TGTGCCAGCAGCTTGTCTAGCGGGCCCTACAATGAGCAGTTCTTC.